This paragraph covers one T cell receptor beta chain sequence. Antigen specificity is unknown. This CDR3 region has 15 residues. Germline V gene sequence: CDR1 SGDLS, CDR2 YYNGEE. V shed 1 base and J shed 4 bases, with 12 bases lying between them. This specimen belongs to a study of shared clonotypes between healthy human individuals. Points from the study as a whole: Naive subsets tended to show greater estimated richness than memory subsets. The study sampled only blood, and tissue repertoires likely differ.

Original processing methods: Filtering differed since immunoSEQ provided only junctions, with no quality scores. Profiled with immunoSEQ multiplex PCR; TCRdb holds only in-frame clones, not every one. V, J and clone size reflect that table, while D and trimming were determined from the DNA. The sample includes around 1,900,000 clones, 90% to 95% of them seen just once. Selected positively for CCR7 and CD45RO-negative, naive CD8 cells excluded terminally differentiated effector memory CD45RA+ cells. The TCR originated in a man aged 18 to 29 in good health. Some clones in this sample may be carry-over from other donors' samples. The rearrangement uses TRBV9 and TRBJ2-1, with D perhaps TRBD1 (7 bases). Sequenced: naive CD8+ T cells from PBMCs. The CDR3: CASSVYGGQYNEQFF. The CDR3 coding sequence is TGTGCCAGCAGCGTATACGGGGGACAGTACAATGAGCAGTTCTTC.